The present TCR beta chain was sequenced within a study of blood T cell repertoires in COVID-19. The CDR3 runs to 14 residues. V was pared by 4 bases and J by 7 bases, with 5 bases of the junction left unmatched. The germline V gene has CDR1 KGHSH and CDR2 LQKENI. Only in-frame clones appear in the TCRdb table, and some are missing; sequencing was by immunoSEQ multiplex PCR. The sample consists of about 180,000 clones, approximately 90% of them appearing once. The TCR originated in a woman younger than 45 with acute or convalescent COVID-19. The genes are TRBV18 and TRBJ1-3; 9 bases are a match to TRBD1. The sample was peripheral blood. The chain's CDR3 is CASSRDRVANTIYF. CDR3 nucleotide sequence: TGTGCCAGCTCACGGGACAGGGTGGCGAACACCATATATTTT.